The source of this TCR beta chain is a study of blood T cell repertoires in COVID-19. Across the whole study: COVID-19 samples, acute and convalescent, were from the United States, Italy and Spain. Nucleic acid was either cDNA or gDNA, and it came from T cells, B-cell-depleted T cells, or PBMCs.

Methods used by the authors: Amplification of reference gene primers was used by the study to estimate nucleated cell counts. Generated by immunoSEQ multiplex PCR, the TCRdb table keeps only in-frame clones and is missing some. V and J calls plus clone size are reproduced from that table; the DNA served to infer D and trimming. The sample records 62,000 or so clones, 70% to 90% being singletons. The CDR3 contains 17 residues. CDR1 is WSHSY and CDR2 is SAAADI in the germline V gene. Trimming removed 10 bases from V and 4 bases from J; junction bases left unmatched: 16. The TCR originated in a woman aged 55-70 years with acute or convalescent COVID-19. The sequencing sample was made of peripheral blood. The rearrangement joins TRBV10-2 to TRBJ2-7, with TRBD2 matching over 13 bases. The CDR3 sequence: CATLGLAGEGTGYEQYF. CDR3 coding DNA: TGCGCCACCTTAGGACTAGCGGGAGAGGGTACAGGGTACGAGCAGTACTTC.